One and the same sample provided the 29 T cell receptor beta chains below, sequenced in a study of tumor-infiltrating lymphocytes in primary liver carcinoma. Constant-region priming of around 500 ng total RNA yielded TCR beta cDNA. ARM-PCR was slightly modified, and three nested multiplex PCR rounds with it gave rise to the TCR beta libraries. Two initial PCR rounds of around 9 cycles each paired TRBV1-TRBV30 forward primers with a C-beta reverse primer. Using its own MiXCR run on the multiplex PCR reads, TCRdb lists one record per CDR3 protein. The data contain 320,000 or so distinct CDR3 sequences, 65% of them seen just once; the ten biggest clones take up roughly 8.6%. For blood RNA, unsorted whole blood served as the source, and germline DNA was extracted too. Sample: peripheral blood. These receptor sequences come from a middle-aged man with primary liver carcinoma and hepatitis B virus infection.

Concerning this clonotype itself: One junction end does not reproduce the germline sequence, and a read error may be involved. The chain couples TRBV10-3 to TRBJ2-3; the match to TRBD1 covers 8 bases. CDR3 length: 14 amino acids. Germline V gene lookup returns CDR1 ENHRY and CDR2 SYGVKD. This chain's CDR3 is CAICDRGRTDTQYF. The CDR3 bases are TGTGCCATCTGTGACAGGGGTCGCACAGATACGCAGTATTTT.

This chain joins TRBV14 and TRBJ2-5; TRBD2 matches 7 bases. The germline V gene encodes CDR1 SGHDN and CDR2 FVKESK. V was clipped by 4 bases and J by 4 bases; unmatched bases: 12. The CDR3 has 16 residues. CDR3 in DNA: TGTGCCAGCAGCCGCCCTTCTGGCGGGAGAATAGAGACCCAGTACTTC. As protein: CASSRPSGGRIETQYF.

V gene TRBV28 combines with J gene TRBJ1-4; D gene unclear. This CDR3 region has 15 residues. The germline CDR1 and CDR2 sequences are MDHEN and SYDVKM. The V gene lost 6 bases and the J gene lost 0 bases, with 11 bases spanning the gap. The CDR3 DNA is TGTGCCAGCAGCAACGCCGGGACAACTAATGAAAAACTGTTTTTT. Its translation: CASSNAGTTNEKLFF. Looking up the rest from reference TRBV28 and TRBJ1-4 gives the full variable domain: DVKVTQSSRYLVKRTGEKVFLECVQDMDHENMFWYRQDPGLGLRLIYFSYDVKMKEKGDIPEGYSVSREKKERFSLILESASTNQTSMYLCASSNAGTTNEKLFFGSGTQLSVL.

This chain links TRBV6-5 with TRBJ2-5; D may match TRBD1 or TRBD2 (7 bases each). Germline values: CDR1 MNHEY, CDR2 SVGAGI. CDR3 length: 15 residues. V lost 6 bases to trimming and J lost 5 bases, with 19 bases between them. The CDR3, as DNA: TGTGCCAGCAGCCTTGCGGGCAGGGGGGGGGAGACCCAGTACTTC. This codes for CASSLAGRGGETQYF.

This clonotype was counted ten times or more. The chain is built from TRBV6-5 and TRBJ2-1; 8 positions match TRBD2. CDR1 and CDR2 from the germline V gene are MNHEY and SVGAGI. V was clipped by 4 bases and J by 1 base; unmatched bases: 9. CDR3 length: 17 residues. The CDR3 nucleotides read TGTGCCAGCAGTTCCAACAGGGCGGGAGGTTCCTACAATGAGCAGTTCTTC. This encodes CASSSNRAGGSYNEQFF.

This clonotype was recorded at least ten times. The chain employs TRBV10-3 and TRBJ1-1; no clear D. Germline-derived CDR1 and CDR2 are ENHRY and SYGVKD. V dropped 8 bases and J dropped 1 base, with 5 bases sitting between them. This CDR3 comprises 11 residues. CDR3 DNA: TGTGCCATCGGAGCGAACACTGAAGCTTTCTTT. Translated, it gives CAIGANTEAFF.

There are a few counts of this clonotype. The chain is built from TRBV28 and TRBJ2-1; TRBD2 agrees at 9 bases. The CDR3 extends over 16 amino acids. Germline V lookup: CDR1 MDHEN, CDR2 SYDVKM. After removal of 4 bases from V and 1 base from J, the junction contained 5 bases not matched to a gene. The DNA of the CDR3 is TGTGCCAGCAGTTCCCCTAGCGGGACTTCCTACAATGAGCAGTTCTTC. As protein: CASSSPSGTSYNEQFF.

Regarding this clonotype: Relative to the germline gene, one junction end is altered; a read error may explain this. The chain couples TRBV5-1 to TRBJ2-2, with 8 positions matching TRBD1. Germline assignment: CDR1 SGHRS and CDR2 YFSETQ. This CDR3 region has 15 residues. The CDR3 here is CASSLYRGSTGELLF. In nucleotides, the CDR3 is TGCGCCAGCAGCCTCTACAGGGGGAGCACCGGGGAGCTGTTATTT. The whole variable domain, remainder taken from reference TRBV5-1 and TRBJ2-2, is KAGVTQTPRYLIKTRGQQVTLSCSPISGHRSVSWYQQTPGQGLQFLFEYFSETQRNKGNFPGRFSGRQFSNSRSEMNVSTLELGDSALYLCASSLYRGSTGELLFGEGSRLTVL.

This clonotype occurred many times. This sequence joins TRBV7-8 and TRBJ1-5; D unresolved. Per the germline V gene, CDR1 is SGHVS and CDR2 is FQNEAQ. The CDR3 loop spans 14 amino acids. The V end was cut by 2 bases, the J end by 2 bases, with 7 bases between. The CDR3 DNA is TGTGCCAGCAGCTTAATCCAGGGCAATCAGCCCCAGCATTTT. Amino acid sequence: CASSLIQGNQPQHF. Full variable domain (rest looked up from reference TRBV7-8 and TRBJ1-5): GAGVSQSPRYKVAKRGQDVALRCDPISGHVSLFWYQQALGQGPEFLTYFQNEAQLDKSGLPSDRFFAERPEGSVSTLKIQRTQQEDSAVYLCASSLIQGNQPQHFGDGTRLSIL.

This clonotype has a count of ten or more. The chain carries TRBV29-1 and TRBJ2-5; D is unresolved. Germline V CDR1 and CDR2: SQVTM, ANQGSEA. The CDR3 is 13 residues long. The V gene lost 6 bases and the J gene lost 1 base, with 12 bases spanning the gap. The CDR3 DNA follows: TGCAGCGTCGCAGGCGGACCCCAAGAGACCCAGTACTTC. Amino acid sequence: CSVAGGPQETQYF.

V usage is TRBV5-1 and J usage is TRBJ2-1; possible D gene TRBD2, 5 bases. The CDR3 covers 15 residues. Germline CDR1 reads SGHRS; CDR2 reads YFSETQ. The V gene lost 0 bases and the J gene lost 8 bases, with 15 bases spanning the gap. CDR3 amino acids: CASSLGFVEGDEQFF. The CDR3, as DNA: TGCGCCAGCAGCTTGGGTTTCGTCGAGGGCGATGAGCAGTTCTTC.

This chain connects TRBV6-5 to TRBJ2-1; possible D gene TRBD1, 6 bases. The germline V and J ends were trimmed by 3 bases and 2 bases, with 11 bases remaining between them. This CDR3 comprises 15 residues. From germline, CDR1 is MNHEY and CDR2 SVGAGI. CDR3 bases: TGTGCCAGCAGTTATAGACAGGAGGCCTACAATGAGCAGTTCTTC. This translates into CASSYRQEAYNEQFF.

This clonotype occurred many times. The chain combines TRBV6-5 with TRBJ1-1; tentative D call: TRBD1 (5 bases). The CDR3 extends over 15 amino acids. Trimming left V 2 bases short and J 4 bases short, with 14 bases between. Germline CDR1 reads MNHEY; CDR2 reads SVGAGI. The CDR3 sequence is CASSYRGVLSTEAFF. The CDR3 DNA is TGTGCCAGCAGTTACCGAGGGGTTCTTAGCACTGAAGCTTTCTTT.

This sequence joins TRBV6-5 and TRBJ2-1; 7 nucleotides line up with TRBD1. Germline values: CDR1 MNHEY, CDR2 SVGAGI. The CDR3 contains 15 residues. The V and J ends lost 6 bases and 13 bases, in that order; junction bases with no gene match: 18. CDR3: CASRRGQIEMSEQFF. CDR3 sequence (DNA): TGTGCCAGCAGGAGGGGACAGATTGAGATGAGTGAACAGTTCTTC.

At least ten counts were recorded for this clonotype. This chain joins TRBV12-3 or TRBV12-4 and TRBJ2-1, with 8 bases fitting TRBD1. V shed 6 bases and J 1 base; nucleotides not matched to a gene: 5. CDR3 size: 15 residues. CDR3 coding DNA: TGTGCCAGCAGCTCCGACAGGGGATCCTACAATGAGCAGTTCTTC. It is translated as CASSSDRGSYNEQFF.

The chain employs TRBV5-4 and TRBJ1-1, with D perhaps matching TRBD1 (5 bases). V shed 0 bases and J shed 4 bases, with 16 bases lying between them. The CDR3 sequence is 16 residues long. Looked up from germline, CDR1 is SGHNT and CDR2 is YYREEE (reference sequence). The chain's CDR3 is CASSLEGVRAATEAFF. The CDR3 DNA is TGTGCCAGCAGCTTGGAAGGAGTCAGGGCGGCCACTGAAGCTTTCTTT.

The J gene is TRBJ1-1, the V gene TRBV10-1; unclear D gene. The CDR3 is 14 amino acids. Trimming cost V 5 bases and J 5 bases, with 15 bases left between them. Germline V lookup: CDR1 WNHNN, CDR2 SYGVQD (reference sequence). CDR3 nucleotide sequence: TGCGCCAGCAGTCAAGACCGGGCATGGACTGAAGCTTTCTTT. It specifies CASSQDRAWTEAFF.

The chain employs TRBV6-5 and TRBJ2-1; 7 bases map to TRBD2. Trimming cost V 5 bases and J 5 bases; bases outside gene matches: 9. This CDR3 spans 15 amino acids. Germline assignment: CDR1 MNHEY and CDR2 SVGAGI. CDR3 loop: CASSQRLAGDNEQFF. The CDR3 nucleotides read TGTGCCAGCAGTCAGAGACTAGCTGGAGACAATGAGCAGTTCTTC.

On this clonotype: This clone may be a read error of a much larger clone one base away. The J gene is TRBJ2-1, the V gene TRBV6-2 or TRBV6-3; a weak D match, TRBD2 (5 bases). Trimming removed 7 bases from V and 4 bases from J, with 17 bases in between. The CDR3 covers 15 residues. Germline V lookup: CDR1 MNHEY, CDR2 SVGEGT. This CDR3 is CASTTPGELYNEQFF. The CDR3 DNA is TGTGCCAGCACCACCCCTGGGGAGTTATACAATGAGCAGTTCTTC.

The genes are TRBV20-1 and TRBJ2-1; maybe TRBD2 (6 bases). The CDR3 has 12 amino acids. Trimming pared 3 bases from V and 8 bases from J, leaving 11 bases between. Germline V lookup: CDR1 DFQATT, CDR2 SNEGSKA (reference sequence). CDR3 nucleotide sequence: TGCAGTGCTAGCCGCGGAGGGTATGAGCAGTTCTTC. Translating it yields CSASRGGYEQFF.

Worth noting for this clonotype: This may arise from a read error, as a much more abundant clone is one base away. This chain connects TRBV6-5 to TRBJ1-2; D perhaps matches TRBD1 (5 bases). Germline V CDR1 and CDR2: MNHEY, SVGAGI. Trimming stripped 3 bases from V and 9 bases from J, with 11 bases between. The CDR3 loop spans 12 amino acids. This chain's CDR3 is CASSYGGWCYTF. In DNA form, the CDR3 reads TGTGCCAGCAGTTATGGGGGTTGGTGCTACACCTTC.

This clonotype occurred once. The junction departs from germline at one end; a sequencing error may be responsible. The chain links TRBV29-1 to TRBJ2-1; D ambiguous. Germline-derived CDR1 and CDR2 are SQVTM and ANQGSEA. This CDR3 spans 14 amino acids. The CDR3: CSVREESGYNEQLF. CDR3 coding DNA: TGCAGCGTCCGTGAAGAGTCTGGTTACAATGAGCAGCTCTTC.

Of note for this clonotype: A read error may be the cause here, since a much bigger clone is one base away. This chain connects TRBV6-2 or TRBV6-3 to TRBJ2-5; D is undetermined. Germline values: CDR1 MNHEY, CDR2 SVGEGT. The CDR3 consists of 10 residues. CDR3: CAGSQETQYF. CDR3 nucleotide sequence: TGTGCCGGCAGTCAAGAGACCCAGTACTTC.

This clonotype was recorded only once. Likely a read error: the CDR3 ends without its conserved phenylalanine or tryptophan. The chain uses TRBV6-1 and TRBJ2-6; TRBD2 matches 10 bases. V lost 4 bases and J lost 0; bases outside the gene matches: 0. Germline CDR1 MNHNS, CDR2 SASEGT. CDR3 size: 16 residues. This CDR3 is CASSGLAGSGANVLTL. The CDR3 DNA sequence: TGTGCCAGCAGTGGACTAGCGGGCTCTGGGGCCAACGTCCTGACTCTT.

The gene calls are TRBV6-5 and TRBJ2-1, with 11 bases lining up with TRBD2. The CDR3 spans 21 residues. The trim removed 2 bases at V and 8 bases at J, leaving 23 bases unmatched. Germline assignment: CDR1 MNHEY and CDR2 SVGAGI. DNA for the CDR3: TGTGCCAGCAGTTACCCGTGGACAGCGAAAAGGGGGACTAGCGGCAACGATGAGCAGTTCTTC. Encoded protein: CASSYPWTAKRGTSGNDEQFF.

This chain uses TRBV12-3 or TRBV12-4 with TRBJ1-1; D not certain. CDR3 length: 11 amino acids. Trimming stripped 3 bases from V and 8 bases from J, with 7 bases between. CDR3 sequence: CASSFGEEAFF. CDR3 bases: TGTGCCAGCAGTTTTGGGGAGGAAGCTTTCTTT.

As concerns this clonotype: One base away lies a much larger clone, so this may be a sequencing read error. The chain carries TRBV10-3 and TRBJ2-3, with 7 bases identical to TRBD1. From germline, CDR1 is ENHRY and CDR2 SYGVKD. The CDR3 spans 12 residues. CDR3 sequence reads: CATGGSTETQYF. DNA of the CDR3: TGTGCCACAGGGGGTAGCACAGAAACGCAGTATTTT.

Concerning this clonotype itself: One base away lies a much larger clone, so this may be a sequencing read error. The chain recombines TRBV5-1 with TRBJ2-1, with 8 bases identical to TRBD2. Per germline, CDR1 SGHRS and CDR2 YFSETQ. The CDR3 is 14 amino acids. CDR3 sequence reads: CASSFTSGLNVQFF. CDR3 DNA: TGCGCCAGCAGCTTCACTAGCGGACTCAATGTGCAGTTCTTC.

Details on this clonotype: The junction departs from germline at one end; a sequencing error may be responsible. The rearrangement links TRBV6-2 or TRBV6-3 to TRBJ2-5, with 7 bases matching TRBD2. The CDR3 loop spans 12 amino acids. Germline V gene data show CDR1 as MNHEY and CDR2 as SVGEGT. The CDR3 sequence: CACRAGVETQYF. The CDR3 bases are TGTGCCTGCAGGGCGGGAGTGGAGACCCAGTACTTC.